The clone carrying this T cell receptor beta chain occurred once. This entry is derived from a study of blood T cell repertoires in COVID-19. TCRdb's table, derived via immunoSEQ multiplex PCR, lists solely in-frame clones and lacks some. This sample has approximately 440,000 clones; 87% occur once, and the top ten carry roughly 0.72%. Trimming pared 3 bases from V and 6 bases from J, leaving 11 bases between. CDR1 LNHDA and CDR2 SQIVND come from the germline V gene (reference sequence). The CDR3 extends over 13 amino acids. Sample: PBMCs or T cells enriched from blood (not recorded which). The chain recombines TRBV19 with TRBJ1-2, with D tentatively TRBD1 (5 bases). This sequence was found in a woman younger than 35 who had recovered from COVID-19. This chain's CDR3 is CASSMEGADGYTF. In DNA, the CDR3 is TGTGCCAGTAGTATGGAAGGGGCGGATGGCTACACCTTC.